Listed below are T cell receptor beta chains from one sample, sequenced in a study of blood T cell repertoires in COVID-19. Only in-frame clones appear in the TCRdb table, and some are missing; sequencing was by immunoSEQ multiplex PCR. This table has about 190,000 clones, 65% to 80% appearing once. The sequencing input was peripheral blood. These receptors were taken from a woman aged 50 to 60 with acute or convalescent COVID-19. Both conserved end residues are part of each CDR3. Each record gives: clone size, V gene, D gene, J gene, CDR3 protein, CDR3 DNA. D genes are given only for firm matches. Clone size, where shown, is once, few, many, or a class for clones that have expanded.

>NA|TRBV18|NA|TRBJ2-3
CASSRPTTGSQGFRTDTQYF
TGTGCCAGCTCCCGGCCGACAACAGGGTCCCAAGGGTTTCGCACAGATACGCAGTATTTT
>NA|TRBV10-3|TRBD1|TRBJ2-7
CAISTPGGKEQYF
TGTGCCATCAGTACCCCAGGGGGAAAGGAGCAGTACTTC
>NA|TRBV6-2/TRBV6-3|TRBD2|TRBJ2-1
CASSPASGRSYNEQFF
TGTGCCAGCAGTCCAGCTAGCGGGCGCTCCTACAATGAGCAGTTCTTC
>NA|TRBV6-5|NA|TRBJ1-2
CASIRGSQANYGYTF
TGTGCCAGCATAAGGGGCAGCCAAGCTAACTATGGCTACACCTTC
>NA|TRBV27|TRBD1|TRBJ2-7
CASSLRTGGREQYF
TGTGCCAGCAGTTTACGGACAGGGGGTCGCGAGCAGTACTTC
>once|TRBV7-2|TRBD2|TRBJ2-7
CASSLAAGGSYEQYF
TGTGCCAGCAGCTTAGCAGCGGGAGGCTCCTACGAGCAGTACTTC
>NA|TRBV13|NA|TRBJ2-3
CASRPGTSVSTDTQYF
TGTGCCAGCAGACCCGGGACTTCCGTTAGCACAGATACGCAGTATTTT
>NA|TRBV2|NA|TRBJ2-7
CASRGPGTYEQYF
TGTGCCAGCAGAGGCCCCGGGACCTACGAGCAGTACTTC
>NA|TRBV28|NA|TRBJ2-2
CASSYWTVNTGELFF
TGTGCCAGCAGCTACTGGACAGTGAACACCGGGGAGCTGTTTTTT
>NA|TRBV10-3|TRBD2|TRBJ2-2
CAIMTSGRAGELFF
TGTGCCATCATGACTAGCGGGAGGGCCGGGGAGCTGTTTTTT
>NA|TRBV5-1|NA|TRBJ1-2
CASSLGHGSGLGPYGYTF
TGCGCCAGCAGCTTGGGTCATGGATCAGGCCTGGGCCCCTATGGCTACACCTTC
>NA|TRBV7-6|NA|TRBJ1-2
CASSPQGSGRSDGYTF
TGTGCCAGCAGTCCTCAGGGCTCCGGGAGAAGCGATGGCTACACCTTC
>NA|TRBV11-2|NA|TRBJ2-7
CASSFTAVTEQYF
TGTGCCAGCAGCTTCACTGCGGTAACCGAGCAGTACTTC
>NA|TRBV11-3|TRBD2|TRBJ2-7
CASSLTLPGTKGTHEQYF
TGTGCCAGCAGTTTGACTCTGCCCGGGACTAAGGGGACCCACGAGCAGTACTTC
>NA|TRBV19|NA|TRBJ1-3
CASSSPGAFSGNTIYF
TGTGCCAGTAGCTCCCCAGGGGCCTTCTCTGGAAACACCATATATTTT
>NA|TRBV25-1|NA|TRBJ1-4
CASLSGTTEKLFF
TGTGCCAGTTTATCCGGGACAACTGAAAAACTGTTTTTT
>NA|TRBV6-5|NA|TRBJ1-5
CASSLLGGSNQPQHF
TGTGCCAGCAGCCTATTGGGGGGTTCGAATCAGCCCCAGCATTTT
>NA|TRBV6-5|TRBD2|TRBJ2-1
CASSFFSGANEQFF
TGTGCCAGCAGTTTTTTTAGCGGGGCCAATGAGCAGTTCTTC
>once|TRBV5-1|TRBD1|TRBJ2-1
CASSFNFGTGVGEQFF
TGCGCCAGCAGCTTTAATTTTGGGACAGGGGTGGGTGAGCAGTTCTTC
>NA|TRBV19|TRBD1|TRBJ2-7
CASSIGRQGDEQYF
TGTGCCAGTAGTATAGGCCGACAGGGCGACGAGCAGTACTTC
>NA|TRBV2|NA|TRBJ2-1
CASSFQGGGVNNEQFF
TGTGCCAGCAGTTTCCAGGGGGGCGGAGTCAACAATGAGCAGTTCTTC
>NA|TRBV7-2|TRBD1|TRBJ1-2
CASSSQGLGGYTF
TGTGCCAGCAGCTCACAGGGGCTTGGTGGCTACACCTTC
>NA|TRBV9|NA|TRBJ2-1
CASSAPQGTPYNEQFF
TGTGCCAGCAGCGCCCCACAGGGGACTCCGTACAATGAGCAGTTCTTC
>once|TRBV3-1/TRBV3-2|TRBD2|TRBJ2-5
CASSHSSGRRGQETQYF
TGTGCCAGCAGCCACTCTAGCGGGAGGCGGGGACAAGAGACCCAGTACTTC
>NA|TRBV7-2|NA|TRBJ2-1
CASSLAAGAGQVEQFF
TGTGCCAGCAGCTTAGCAGCGGGGGCCGGACAGGTTGAGCAGTTCTTC
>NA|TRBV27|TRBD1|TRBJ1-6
CASSLGQGPNSPLHF
TGTGCCAGCAGCCTAGGACAGGGACCAAATTCACCCCTCCACTTT
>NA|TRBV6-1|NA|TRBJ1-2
CASSESARGFDTF
TGTGCCAGCAGTGAATCAGCACGCGGGTTCGACACCTTC
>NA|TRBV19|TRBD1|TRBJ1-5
CASTSELWTGGGQPQHF
TGTGCCAGTACCTCAGAGCTATGGACAGGGGGTGGTCAGCCCCAGCATTTT
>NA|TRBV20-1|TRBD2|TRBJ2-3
CSASRGAGGPDTQYF
TGCAGTGCTAGTCGGGGGGCGGGGGGCCCAGATACGCAGTATTTT
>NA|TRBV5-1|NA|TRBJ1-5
CASSLDRMDQPQHF
TGCGCCAGCAGCTTGGACAGAATGGATCAGCCCCAGCATTTT
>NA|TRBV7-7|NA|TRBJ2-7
CASSPGGRGHEQYF
TGTGCCAGCAGCCCTGGGGGCAGGGGCCACGAGCAGTACTTC
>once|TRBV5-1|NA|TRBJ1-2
CASSLAGVDGYTF
TGCGCCAGCAGCTTGGCGGGGGTGGATGGCTACACCTTC
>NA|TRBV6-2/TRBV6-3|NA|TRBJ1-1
CASSRPSQSLLNTEAFF
TGTGCCAGCAGTCGCCCTAGTCAGAGCCTACTGAACACTGAAGCTTTCTTT
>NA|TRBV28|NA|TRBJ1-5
CASSTPGGTQPQHF
TGTGCCAGCAGTACCCCGGGGGGTACTCAGCCCCAGCATTTT
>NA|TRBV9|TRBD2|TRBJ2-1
CASSVGGRGGLNEQFF
TGTGCCAGCAGCGTAGGGGGGCGGGGGGGCCTCAATGAGCAGTTCTTC
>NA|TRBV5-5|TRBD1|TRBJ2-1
CASRDSGTGNNEQFF
TGTGCCAGTAGAGATTCCGGGACAGGGAACAATGAGCAGTTCTTC
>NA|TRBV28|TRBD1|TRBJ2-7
CASSRDRGYEQYF
TGTGCCAGCAGCCGGGACAGGGGTTACGAGCAGTACTTC
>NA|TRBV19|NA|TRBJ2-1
CASSIWAGLDEQFF
TGTGCCAGTAGTATCTGGGCAGGGTTGGATGAGCAGTTCTTC
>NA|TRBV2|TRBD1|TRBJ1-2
CASSRNSRQGSNYGYTF
TGTGCCAGCAGTCGTAACTCCCGACAGGGATCTAACTATGGCTACACCTTC
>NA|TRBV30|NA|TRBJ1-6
CAWGPGRSNSPLHF
TGTGCCTGGGGCCCGGGTCGTTCCAATTCACCCCTCCACTTT